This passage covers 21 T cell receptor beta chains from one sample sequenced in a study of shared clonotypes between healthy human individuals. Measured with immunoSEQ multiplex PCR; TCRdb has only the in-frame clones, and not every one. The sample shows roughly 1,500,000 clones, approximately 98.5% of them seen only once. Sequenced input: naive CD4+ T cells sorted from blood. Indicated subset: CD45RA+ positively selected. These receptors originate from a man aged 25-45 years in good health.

The CDR3 protein is CASSLIGAKGYGYTF. The CDR3 region has the DNA TGTGCCAGCAGCTTGATTGGGGCCAAAGGGTATGGCTACACCTTC. This chain links TRBV5-4 with TRBJ1-2; D is possibly TRBD1 (5 bases). The V end lost 1 base, the J end lost 5 bases, and 15 bases lay between the germline ends. Germline values: CDR1 SGHNT, CDR2 YYREEE (reference sequence). The CDR3 runs to 15 residues.

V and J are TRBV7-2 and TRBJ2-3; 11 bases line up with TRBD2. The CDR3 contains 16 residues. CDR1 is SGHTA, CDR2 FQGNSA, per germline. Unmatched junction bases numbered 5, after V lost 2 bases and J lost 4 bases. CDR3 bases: TGTGCCAGCAGCTTACTAGCGGGAGGCAGCTCAGATACGCAGTATTTT. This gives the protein CASSLLAGGSSDTQYF.

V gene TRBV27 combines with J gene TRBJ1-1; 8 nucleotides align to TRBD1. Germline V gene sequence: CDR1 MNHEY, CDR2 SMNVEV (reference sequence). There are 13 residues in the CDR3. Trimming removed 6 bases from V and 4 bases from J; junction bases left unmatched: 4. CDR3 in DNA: TGTGCCAGCAGCCAAACAGGGGGCACTGAAGCTTTCTTT. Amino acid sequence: CASSQTGGTEAFF.

This chain's CDR3 is CATSRGFETPGANVLTF. The CDR3 DNA is TGTGCCACCAGCAGGGGGTTCGAGACACCTGGGGCCAACGTCCTGACTTTC. V is TRBV15 and J is TRBJ2-6; D unresolved. Germline V gives CDR1 LNHNV, CDR2 YYDKDF (reference sequence). Trimming cost V 3 bases and J 2 bases, with 14 bases left between them. This CDR3 comprises 17 residues.

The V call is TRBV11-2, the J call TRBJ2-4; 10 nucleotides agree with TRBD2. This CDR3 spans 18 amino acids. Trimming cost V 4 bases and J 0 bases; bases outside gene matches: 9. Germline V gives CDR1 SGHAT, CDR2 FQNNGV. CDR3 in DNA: TGTGCCAGCAGCTCCGGTTACCGACTAGCGGGAGCCAAAAACATTCAGTACTTC. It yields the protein CASSSGYRLAGAKNIQYF.

The CDR3 bases are TGTGCCAGCAGCGTAGTTAGCGGGAGGGCCGCCTACAATGAGCAGTTCTTC. Protein product: CASSVVSGRAAYNEQFF. V usage is TRBV9 and J usage is TRBJ2-1, with 11 bases matching TRBD2. J gave up 2 bases and V 0 bases, and 4 bases lay outside the gene matches. CDR3 length equals 17 residues. Germline values: CDR1 SGDLS, CDR2 YYNGEE.

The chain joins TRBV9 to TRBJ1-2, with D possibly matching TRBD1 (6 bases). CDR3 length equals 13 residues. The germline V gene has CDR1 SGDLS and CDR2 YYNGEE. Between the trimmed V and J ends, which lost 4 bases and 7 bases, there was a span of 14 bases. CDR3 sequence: CASSPTTGSGYTF. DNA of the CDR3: TGTGCCAGCAGCCCTACCACAGGGTCTGGCTACACCTTC. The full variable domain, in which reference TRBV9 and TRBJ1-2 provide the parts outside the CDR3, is DSGVTQTPKHLITATGQRVTLRCSPRSGDLSVYWYQQSLDQGLQFLIQYYNGEERAKGNILERFSAQQFPDLHSELNLSSLELGDSALYFCASSPTTGSGYTFGSGTRLTVV.

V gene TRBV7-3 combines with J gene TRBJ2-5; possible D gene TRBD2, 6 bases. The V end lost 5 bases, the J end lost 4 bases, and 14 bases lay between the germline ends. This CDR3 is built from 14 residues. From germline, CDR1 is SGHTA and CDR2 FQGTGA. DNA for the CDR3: TGTGCCAGCAGCCGCTCCGGGGGTGGAGAGACCCAGTACTTC. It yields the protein CASSRSGGGETQYF. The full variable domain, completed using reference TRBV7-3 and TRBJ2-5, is GAGVSQTPSNKVTEKGKYVELRCDPISGHTALYWYRQSLGQGPEFLIYFQGTGAADDSGLPNDRFFAVRPEGSVSTLKIQRTERGDSAVYLCASSRSGGGETQYFGPGTRLLVL.

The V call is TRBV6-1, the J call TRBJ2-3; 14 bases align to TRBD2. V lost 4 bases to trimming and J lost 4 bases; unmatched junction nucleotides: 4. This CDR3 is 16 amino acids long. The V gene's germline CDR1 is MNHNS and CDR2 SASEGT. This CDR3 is CASSGLAGGYPDTQYF. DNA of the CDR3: TGTGCCAGCAGTGGACTAGCGGGAGGGTACCCAGATACGCAGTATTTT.

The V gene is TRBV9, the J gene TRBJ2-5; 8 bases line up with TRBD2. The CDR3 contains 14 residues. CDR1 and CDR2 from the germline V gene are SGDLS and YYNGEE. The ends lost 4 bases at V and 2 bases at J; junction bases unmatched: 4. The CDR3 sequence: CASSTGTRQETQYF. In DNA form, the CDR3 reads TGTGCCAGCAGCACCGGGACTAGACAAGAGACCCAGTACTTC.

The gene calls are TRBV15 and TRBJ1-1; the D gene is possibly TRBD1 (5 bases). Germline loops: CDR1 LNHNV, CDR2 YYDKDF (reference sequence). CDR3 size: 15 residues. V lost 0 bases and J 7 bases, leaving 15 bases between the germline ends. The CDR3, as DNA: TGTGCCACCAGCAGAGATCTAAGGTTCGGACATGAAGCTTTCTTT. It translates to CATSRDLRFGHEAFF.

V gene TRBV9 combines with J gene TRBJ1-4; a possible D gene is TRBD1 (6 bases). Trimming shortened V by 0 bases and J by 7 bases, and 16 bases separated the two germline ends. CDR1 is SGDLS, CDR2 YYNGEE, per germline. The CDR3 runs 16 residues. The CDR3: CASSVGPPGQGEKLFF. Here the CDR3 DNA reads TGTGCCAGCAGCGTAGGCCCCCCGGGACAAGGTGAAAAACTGTTTTTT.

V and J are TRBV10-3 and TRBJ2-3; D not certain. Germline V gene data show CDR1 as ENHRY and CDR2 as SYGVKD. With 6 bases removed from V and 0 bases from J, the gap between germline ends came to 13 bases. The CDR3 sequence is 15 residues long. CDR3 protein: CAIRTSRTSTDTQYF. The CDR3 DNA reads TGTGCCATCAGAACTTCTAGAACTAGCACAGATACGCAGTATTTT.

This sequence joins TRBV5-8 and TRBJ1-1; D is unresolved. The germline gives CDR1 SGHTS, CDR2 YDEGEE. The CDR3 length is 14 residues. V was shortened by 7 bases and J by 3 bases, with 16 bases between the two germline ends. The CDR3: CASPSLGWDTEAFF. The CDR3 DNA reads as TGTGCCAGCCCATCTCTCGGCTGGGACACTGAAGCTTTCTTT.

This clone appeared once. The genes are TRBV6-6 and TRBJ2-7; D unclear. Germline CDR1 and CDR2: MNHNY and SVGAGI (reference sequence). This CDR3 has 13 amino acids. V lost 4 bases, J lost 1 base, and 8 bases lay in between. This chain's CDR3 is CASSFSGSYEQYF. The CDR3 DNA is TGTGCCAGCAGTTTCTCAGGTTCCTACGAGCAGTACTTC.

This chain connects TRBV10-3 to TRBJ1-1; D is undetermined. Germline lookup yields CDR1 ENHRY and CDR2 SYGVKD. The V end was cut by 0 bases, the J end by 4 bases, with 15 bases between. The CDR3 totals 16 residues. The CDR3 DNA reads TGTGCCATCAGTGAGTCACCGGGGTTTGGAGGCACTGAAGCTTTCTTT. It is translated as CAISESPGFGGTEAFF.

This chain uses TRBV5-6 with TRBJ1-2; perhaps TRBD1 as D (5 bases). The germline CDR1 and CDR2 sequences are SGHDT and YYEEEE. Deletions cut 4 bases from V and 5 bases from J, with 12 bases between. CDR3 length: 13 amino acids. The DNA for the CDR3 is TGTGCCAGCAGCCCGGACACCAATTATGGCTACACCTTC. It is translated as CASSPDTNYGYTF. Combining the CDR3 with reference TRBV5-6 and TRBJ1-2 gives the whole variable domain DAGVTQSPTHLIKTRGQQVTLRCSPKSGHDTVSWYQQALGQGPQFIFQYYEEEERQRGNFPDRFSGHQFPNYSSELNVNALLLGDSALYLCASSPDTNYGYTFGSGTRLTVV.

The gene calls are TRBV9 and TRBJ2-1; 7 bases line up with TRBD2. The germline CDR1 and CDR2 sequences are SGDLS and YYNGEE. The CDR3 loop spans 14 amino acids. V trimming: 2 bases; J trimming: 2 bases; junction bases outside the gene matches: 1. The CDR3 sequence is CASSVSGTYNEQFF. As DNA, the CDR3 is TGTGCCAGCAGCGTGAGCGGGACCTACAATGAGCAGTTCTTC.

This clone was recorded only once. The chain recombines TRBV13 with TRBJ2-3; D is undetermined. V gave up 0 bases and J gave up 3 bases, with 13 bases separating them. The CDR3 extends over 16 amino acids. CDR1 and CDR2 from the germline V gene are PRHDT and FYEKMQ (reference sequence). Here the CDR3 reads CASSLGPTPRTDTQYF. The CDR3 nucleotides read TGTGCCAGCAGCTTAGGCCCAACGCCGCGAACAGATACGCAGTATTTT.

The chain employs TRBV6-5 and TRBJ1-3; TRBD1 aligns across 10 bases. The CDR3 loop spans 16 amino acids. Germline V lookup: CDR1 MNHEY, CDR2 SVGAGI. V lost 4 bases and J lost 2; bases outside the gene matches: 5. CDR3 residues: CASSFLDRGPGNTIYF. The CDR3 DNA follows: TGTGCCAGCAGTTTTCTAGACAGGGGGCCTGGAAACACCATATATTTT.

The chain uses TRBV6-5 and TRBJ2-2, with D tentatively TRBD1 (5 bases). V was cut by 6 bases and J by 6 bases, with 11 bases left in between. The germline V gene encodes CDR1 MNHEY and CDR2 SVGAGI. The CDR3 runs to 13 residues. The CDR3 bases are TGTGCCAGCAGACAATGGGGCCCCGGGGAGCTGTTTTTT. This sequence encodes CASRQWGPGELFF.